This TCR beta chain was recorded in a study of siplizumab effects on memory and regulatory T cells (dated by TCRdb to about 2019). Study-level background: The study examined how the anti-CD2 antibody siplizumab affects alloreactive T-cell subsets in allogeneic mixed lymphocyte reactions built from human PBMCs.

The sample holds a few counts of this clone. Its target antigen remains unknown. The sample holds no much larger clone one base away, and base qualities are not on file. General study outcomes and caveats: Siplizumab significantly lowered the cumulative frequency of alloreactive sequences that could be traced to unstimulated CD4+ memory T cells. Of the alloreactive CD4+ clones that could be mapped, the Treg-derived share averaged around 70% with siplizumab compared with 25% to 30% in control reactions. The suppressive function of proliferating Tregs from siplizumab cultures was not functionally confirmed. Because sequences below about 10^-5 frequency were poorly captured, only a minor fraction of alloreactive clones could be mapped to unstimulated subsets. Unstimulated naive T cells appeared more diverse than memory T cells, and naive cells seemed to contribute substantially to the alloresponse. Roughly 80-97% of proliferating CD4+ or CD8+ clones could not be assigned a naive or memory phenotype.

The library was produced with the immunoSEQ multiplex PCR assay. Around 10^5 TCR templates per sample were assayed by the deep sequencing platform. Genomic DNA extracted from sorted T cells was used for TCRbeta CDR3 sequencing. Per the source publication's procedure: The R programming language was used for clonal analysis of TCRbeta CDR3 data. Unstimulated samples were compared with post-reaction CFSE-low samples to define alloreactive CD4+ and CD8+ clones. Regulatory or non-regulatory origin was assigned to alloreactive CD4+ clones by matching of sequences to sorted unstimulated Treg and non-Treg repertoires. TCRdb mirrors the immuneACCESS table, restricted to in-frame sequences. Some clones are absent from its copies; in checked studies, under half trace to an unresolved V gene, and the reason for the others is unknown. Clone size and the V and J calls come from that table; the DNA yielded D and trimming. In all, the sample holds around 100,000 clones, and approximately 94% of those were seen once. The ten largest clones take up 1% to 1.5% of the sample.

V lost 2 bases and J lost 0 bases; the stretch between them is 7 bases long. The CDR3 holds 14 amino acids from the cysteine to the phenylalanine. Only the CDR3 DNA stays, 42 bases, in frame from base 1. The germline V gene yields KGHSH for CDR1 and LQKENI for CDR2. Sorted unstimulated T cells and proliferating T cells recovered from mixed lymphocyte reactions were subjected to TCRbeta CDR3 sequencing. Fresh whole blood from ten HLA-typed healthy donors was used as the source from which PBMCs were isolated. To map where alloreactive clones came from, unstimulated CD4+ non-regulatory T cells were FACS-sorted.

The chain is made from TRBV18 and TRBJ2-5; the D segment could be TRBD1, given 5 matching bases. The sample consisted of non-Treg CD4+ T cells sorted from blood. This specimen's cell subset or site label, per the study, means: FACS-sorted unstimulated CD4+ non-regulatory T cells. The source of this sequence is a human donor in good health. The nucleotides read TGTGCCAGCTCACCATCAGGGTACCAAGAGACCCAGTACTTC. Translated, this is CASSPSGYQETQYF. Supplemented by the reference TRBV18 and TRBJ2-5 proteins around the CDR3, the complete variable domain is NAGVMQNPRHLVRRRGQEARLRCSPMKGHSHVYWYRQLPEEGLKFMVYLQKENIIDESGMPKERFSAEFPKEGPSILRIQQVVRGDSAAYFCASSPSGYQETQYFGPGTRLLVL.